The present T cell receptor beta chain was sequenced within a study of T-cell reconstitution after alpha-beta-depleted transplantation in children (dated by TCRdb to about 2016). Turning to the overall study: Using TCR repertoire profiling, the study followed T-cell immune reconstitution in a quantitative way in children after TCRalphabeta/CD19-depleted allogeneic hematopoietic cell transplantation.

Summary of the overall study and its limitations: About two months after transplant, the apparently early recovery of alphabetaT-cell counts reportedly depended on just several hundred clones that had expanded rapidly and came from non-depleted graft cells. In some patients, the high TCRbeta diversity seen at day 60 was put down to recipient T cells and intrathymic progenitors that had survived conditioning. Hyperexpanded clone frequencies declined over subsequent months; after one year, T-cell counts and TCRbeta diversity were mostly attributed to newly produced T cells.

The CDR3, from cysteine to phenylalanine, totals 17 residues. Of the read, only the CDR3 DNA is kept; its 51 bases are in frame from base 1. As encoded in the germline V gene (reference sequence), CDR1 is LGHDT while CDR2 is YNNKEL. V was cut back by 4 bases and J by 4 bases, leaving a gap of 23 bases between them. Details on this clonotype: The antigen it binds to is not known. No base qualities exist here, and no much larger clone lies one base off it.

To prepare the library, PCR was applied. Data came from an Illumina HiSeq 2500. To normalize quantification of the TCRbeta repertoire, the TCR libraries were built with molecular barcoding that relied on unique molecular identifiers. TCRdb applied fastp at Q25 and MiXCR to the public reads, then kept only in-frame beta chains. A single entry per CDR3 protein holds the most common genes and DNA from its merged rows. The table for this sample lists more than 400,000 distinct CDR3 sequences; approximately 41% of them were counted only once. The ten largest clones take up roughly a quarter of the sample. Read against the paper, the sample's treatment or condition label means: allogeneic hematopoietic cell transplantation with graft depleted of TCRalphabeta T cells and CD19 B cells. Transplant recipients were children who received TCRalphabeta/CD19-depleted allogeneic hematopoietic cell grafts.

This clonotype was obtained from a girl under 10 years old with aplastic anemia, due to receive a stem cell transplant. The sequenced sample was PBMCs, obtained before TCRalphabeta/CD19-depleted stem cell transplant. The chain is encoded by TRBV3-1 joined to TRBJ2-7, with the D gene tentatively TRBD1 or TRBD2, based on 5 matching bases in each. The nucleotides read TGTGCCAGCAGCCCTTATCAGGCCGGGACGGATAGGTACGAGCAGTACTTC. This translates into CASSPYQAGTDRYEQYF.